This TCR beta chain appears in the sequencing data of a study of blood T cell repertoires in COVID-19. Study-wide background: Researchers got acute and convalescent COVID-19 samples from the United States, Italy and Spain. The cDNA or gDNA used as material had been derived from T cells, B-cell-depleted T cells, or PBMCs.

V lost 5 bases to trimming and J lost 8 bases, with 19 bases between them. The CDR3 is 16 residues long. Germline V lookup: CDR1 SGHAT, CDR2 FQNNGV. Original handling: Estimated nucleated cell counts came from reference gene primer amplification. Sequencing was performed with immunoSEQ multiplex PCR; in TCRdb, only in-frame clones are kept and a portion is missing. V and J calls and clone size are those listed in that table; D and trimming were worked out from the DNA. The table records approximately 28,000 clones, about 78% of them present only once. This receptor was taken from a boy aged 2-9 years with active or convalescent COVID-19. The J gene is TRBJ1-6, the V gene TRBV11-2, with TRBD1 as a possible D gene (5 bases). The specimen was peripheral blood. For the CDR3, the DNA is TGTGCCAGCAGCCCAACCCGGGCAGGGTCTGATTCACCCCTCCACTTT. It yields the protein CASSPTRAGSDSPLHF. Supplemented by reference TRBV11-2 and TRBJ1-6, the full variable domain reads EAGVAQSPRYKIIEKRQSVAFWCNPISGHATLYWYQQILGQGPKLLIQFQNNGVVDDSQLPKDRFSAERLKGVDSTLKIQPAKLEDSAVYLCASSPTRAGSDSPLHFGNGTRLTVT.